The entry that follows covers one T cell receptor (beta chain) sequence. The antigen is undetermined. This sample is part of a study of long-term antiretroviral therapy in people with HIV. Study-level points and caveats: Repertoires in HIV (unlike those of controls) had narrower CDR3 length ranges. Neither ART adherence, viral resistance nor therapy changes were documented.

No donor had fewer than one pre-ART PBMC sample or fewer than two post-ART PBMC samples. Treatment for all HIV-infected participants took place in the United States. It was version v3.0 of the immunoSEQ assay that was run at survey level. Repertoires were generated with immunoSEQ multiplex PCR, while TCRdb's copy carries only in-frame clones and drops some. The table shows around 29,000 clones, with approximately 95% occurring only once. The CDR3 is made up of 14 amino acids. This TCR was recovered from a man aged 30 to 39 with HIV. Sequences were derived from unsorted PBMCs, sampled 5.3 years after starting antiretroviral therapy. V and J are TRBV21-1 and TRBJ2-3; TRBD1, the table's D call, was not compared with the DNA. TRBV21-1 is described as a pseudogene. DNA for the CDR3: TGTGCCAGCATCGGGACAGGGGGAACAGATACACAGTATTTT. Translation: CASIGTGGTDTQYF.